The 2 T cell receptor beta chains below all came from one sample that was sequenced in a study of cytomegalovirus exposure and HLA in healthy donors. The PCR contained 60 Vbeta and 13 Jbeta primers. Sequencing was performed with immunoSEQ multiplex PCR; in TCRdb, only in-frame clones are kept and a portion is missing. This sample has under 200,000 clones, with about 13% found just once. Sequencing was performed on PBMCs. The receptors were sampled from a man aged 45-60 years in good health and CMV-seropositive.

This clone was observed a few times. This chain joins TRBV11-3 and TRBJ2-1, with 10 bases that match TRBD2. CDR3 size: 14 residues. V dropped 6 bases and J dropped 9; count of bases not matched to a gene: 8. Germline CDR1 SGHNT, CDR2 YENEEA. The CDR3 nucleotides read TGTGCCAGCAGGATCAGCGGGGGGGCCGGTGAGCAGTTCTTC. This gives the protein CASRISGGAGEQFF.

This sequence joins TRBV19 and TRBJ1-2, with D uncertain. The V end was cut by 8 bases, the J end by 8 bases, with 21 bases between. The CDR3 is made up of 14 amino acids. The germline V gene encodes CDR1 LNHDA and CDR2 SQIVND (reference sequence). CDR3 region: CASRLRVPEGGYTF. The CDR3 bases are TGTGCCAGTCGCTTGCGGGTTCCTGAGGGCGGCTACACCTTC. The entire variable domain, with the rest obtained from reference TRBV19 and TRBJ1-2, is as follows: DGGITQSPKYLFRKEGQNVTLSCEQNLNHDAMYWYRQDPGQGLRLIYYSQIVNDFQKGDIAEGYSVSREKKESFPLTVTSAQKNPTAFYLCASRLRVPEGGYTFGSGTRLTVV.